This is a list of T cell receptor beta chains from one sample in a study of cytomegalovirus exposure and HLA in healthy donors. Using immunoSEQ multiplex PCR, the repertoire was profiled, and TCRdb retains in-frame clones only, with some absent. The sample contains a few hundred thousand clones, around 81% of which appear only once. Source material: PBMCs. These receptors came from an older woman in good health and CMV-seropositive. CDR3s include the opening cysteine and the closing phenylalanine or tryptophan. The D gene is left open where the match is weak. A row's size may be missing; if present it is once, few, many or a size class.

abundance,d_gene,v_gene,j_gene,CDR3aa,CDR3nt
-,TRBD2,TRBV5-1,TRBJ2-3,CASHPSGRFDTQYF,TGCGCCAGCCACCCTAGCGGGAGGTTTGATACGCAGTATTTT
-,-,TRBV6-1,TRBJ2-7,CASSLAALSYEQYF,TGTGCCAGCAGCTTAGCGGCCTTGTCCTACGAGCAGTACTTC
-,-,TRBV28,TRBJ2-7,CASSHSYEQYF,TGTGCCAGCAGTCACTCCTACGAGCAGTACTTC
-,TRBD2,TRBV15,TRBJ2-1,CATSRDRTGTRNEQFF,TGTGCCACCAGCAGAGACAGAACCGGGACTAGGAATGAGCAGTTCTTC
-,TRBD2,TRBV10-3,TRBJ2-1,CAISEKRDLSYNEQFF,TGTGCCATCAGTGAGAAGCGGGACCTCTCCTACAATGAGCAGTTCTTC
-,-,TRBV10-3,TRBJ2-1,CAISESFLSSRDEQFF,TGTGCCATCAGTGAGTCTTTTTTAAGTAGCCGAGATGAGCAGTTCTTC
once,-,TRBV6-1,TRBJ2-1,CASTGFQYNEQFF,TGTGCCAGCACGGGTTTCCAATACAATGAGCAGTTCTTC
-,TRBD1,TRBV19,TRBJ2-7,CASSILQGAHPYEQYF,TGTGCCAGTAGTATTCTGCAGGGGGCCCACCCCTACGAGCAGTACTTC
-,TRBD1,TRBV6-1,TRBJ1-5,CASSRTGVDNQPQHF,TGTGCCAGCAGTAGGACAGGGGTGGACAATCAGCCCCAGCATTTT
-,-,TRBV11-3,TRBJ2-3,CASSLVGGKSADTQYF,TGTGCCAGCAGCTTAGTAGGCGGGAAGTCAGCAGATACGCAGTATTTT
-,-,TRBV9,TRBJ1-2,CASSLMIGDGYTF,TGTGCCAGCAGCCTCATGATCGGGGATGGCTACACCTTC
-,TRBD2,TRBV9,TRBJ2-5,CASSVAAHSLAGGETQYF,TGTGCCAGCAGCGTAGCAGCTCACTCGCTAGCGGGAGGAGAGACCCAGTACTTC
-,TRBD1,TRBV19,TRBJ2-1,CASNMGSGTGRNEQFF,TGTGCCAGTAATATGGGATCCGGGACAGGGAGGAATGAGCAGTTCTTC
-,-,TRBV9,TRBJ2-7,CASSTDNYEQYF,TGTGCCAGCAGCACAGACAACTACGAGCAGTACTTC
-,-,TRBV5-1,TRBJ1-2,CASSFQTAYGYTF,TGCGCCAGCAGCTTCCAGACAGCCTATGGCTACACCTTC
once,-,TRBV7-9,TRBJ1-4,CASSLGATAFNEKLFF,TGTGCCAGCAGCTTAGGGGCGACAGCTTTTAATGAAAAACTGTTTTTT
-,-,TRBV5-1,TRBJ2-7,CASSLTSGDYEQYF,TGCGCCAGCAGCTTGACGTCAGGGGACTACGAGCAGTACTTC
-,TRBD2,TRBV19,TRBJ2-1,CASSRGLADYNEQFF,TGTGCCAGTAGTAGGGGACTAGCGGATTACAATGAGCAGTTCTTC
-,-,TRBV18,TRBJ1-5,CASSHGQLNQPQHF,TGTGCCAGCTCCCATGGACAGCTCAATCAGCCCCAGCATTTT
-,-,TRBV2,TRBJ2-7,CASTKGDEQYF,TGTGCCAGCACTAAGGGGGACGAGCAGTACTTC
-,-,TRBV6-5,TRBJ2-7,CASSYSRGSGSYEQYF,TGTGCCAGCAGTTACTCCCGAGGAAGCGGCTCCTACGAGCAGTACTTC
-,-,TRBV9,TRBJ1-1,CASSVARNTEAFF,TGTGCCAGCAGCGTGGCCAGGAACACTGAAGCTTTCTTT
-,-,TRBV7-3,TRBJ2-1,CASSLDNTNEQFF,TGTGCCAGCAGCTTGGACAACACCAATGAGCAGTTCTTC
-,TRBD1,TRBV11-1,TRBJ1-2,CASSLEPGGQGGGYTF,TGTGCCAGCAGCTTAGAGCCAGGCGGACAGGGTGGTGGCTACACCTTC
-,-,TRBV5-1,TRBJ2-2,CASSLGTTNTGELFF,TGCGCCAGCAGCTTGGGGACAACGAACACCGGGGAGCTGTTTTTT
-,TRBD1,TRBV19,TRBJ2-3,CASSIPGGPDTQYF,TGTGCCAGTAGTATTCCAGGGGGCCCCGATACGCAGTATTTT
-,-,TRBV19,TRBJ1-1,CASSTGWGAEAFF,TGTGCCAGTAGTACGGGGTGGGGGGCTGAAGCTTTCTTT
-,-,TRBV19,TRBJ1-3,CASSGGLRGGNTIYF,TGTGCCAGCAGCGGGGGACTCAGAGGCGGAAACACCATATATTTT
-,-,TRBV9,TRBJ2-7,CASSVGGRALSEQYF,TGTGCCAGCAGCGTAGGCGGGCGGGCCCTCTCCGAGCAGTACTTC
-,TRBD1,TRBV28,TRBJ1-5,CASTTFGQGMQPQHF,TGTGCCAGCACCACCTTCGGACAGGGGATGCAGCCCCAGCATTTT
-,TRBD2,TRBV5-1,TRBJ2-3,CASSQSGRSTDTQYF,TGCGCCAGCAGCCAGAGCGGGAGGAGCACAGATACGCAGTATTTT
-,-,TRBV4-1,TRBJ1-2,CASSQEINYGYTF,TGCGCCAGCAGCCAGGAGATAAACTATGGCTACACCTTC
-,TRBD1,TRBV20-1,TRBJ1-2,CSAGQYGYTF,TGCAGCGCGGGACAGTATGGCTACACCTTC
-,TRBD1,TRBV23-1,TRBJ1-1,CASSHWDRVTEAFF,TGCGCCAGCAGTCATTGGGACAGGGTGACTGAAGCTTTCTTT
-,TRBD1,TRBV7-9,TRBJ2-1,CASRGGGQGFNEQFF,TGTGCCAGCAGGGGGGGCGGACAGGGCTTCAATGAGCAGTTCTTC
-,-,TRBV7-9,TRBJ2-7,CASRSSTGPGDEQYF,TGTGCCAGCAGATCCTCGACAGGTCCCGGGGACGAGCAGTACTTC
-,-,TRBV6-6,TRBJ2-7,CASSSTTEGGEQYF,TGTGCCAGCAGTTCGACAACCGAAGGGGGCGAGCAGTACTTC
-,-,TRBV15,TRBJ1-2,CATSRGRGNYGYTF,TGTGCCACCAGCAGAGGGCGGGGTAACTATGGCTACACCTTC
-,-,TRBV7-9,TRBJ1-4,CASSPLPRGGNEKLFF,TGTGCCAGCAGCCCTCTTCCCCGCGGAGGTAATGAAAAACTGTTTTTT
once,TRBD1,TRBV6-8,TRBJ2-2,CASSWPGQGPTGELFF,TGTGCCAGCAGTTGGCCGGGACAGGGGCCCACCGGGGAGCTGTTTTTT
-,-,TRBV29-1,TRBJ2-7,CSVEEGAGYYEQYF,TGCAGCGTTGAAGAAGGAGCAGGGTACTACGAGCAGTACTTC
-,TRBD1,TRBV15,TRBJ1-5,CATSIPRQGMGRPQHF,TGTGCCACCAGCATTCCAAGACAGGGAATGGGCAGGCCCCAGCATTTT
-,-,TRBV6-1,TRBJ2-7,CASNRATYEQYF,TGTGCCAGCAACAGGGCGACCTACGAGCAGTACTTC
-,-,TRBV4-1,TRBJ2-7,CASSQRPRLGGEQYF,TGCGCCAGCAGCCAACGCCCCCGATTGGGCGGGGAGCAGTACTTC
-,-,TRBV2,TRBJ1-5,CASSDTRGNQPQHF,TGTGCCAGCAGTGATACCCGGGGGAATCAGCCCCAGCATTTT
-,-,TRBV2,TRBJ2-1,CASSVITYNEQFF,TGTGCCAGCAGTGTAATAACCTACAATGAGCAGTTCTTC
-,-,TRBV7-9,TRBJ1-4,CSSSLMRGGVKEKLFF,TGTTCCAGCAGCTTAATGCGGGGGGGCGTTAAGGAAAAACTGTTTTTT
-,TRBD1,TRBV6-4,TRBJ2-7,CASSDTWTGATYEQYF,TGTGCCAGCAGCGATACTTGGACAGGGGCCACCTACGAGCAGTACTTC
-,-,TRBV7-9,TRBJ1-2,CSSSLGHTTGYGYTF,TGTTCCAGCAGCTTAGGGCACACAACGGGATATGGCTACACCTTC
-,TRBD1,TRBV30,TRBJ1-1,CAWRTGYTEAFF,TGTGCCTGGAGGACAGGGTATACTGAAGCTTTCTTT
-,TRBD1,TRBV30,TRBJ2-7,CAWSRDRPYEQYF,TGTGCCTGGAGCCGGGACAGGCCCTACGAGCAGTACTTC
-,-,TRBV5-1,TRBJ2-1,CASTRDSSSYNEQFF,TGCGCCAGCACTCGGGACTCCAGCTCCTACAATGAGCAGTTCTTC
-,-,TRBV27,TRBJ2-7,CASSLSKTGSSFGYEQYF,TGTGCCAGCAGTTTATCGAAAACGGGTAGCAGTTTCGGCTACGAGCAGTACTTC
-,-,TRBV28,TRBJ1-2,CASSSGTGGFYGYTF,TGTGCCAGCAGCTCAGGGACGGGGGGATTCTATGGCTACACCTTC
-,-,TRBV1,TRBJ1-1,CTSSLEGPGSSGENTEAFF,TGCACCAGCAGCCTAGAAGGACCCGGGAGTTCGGGGGAGAACACTGAAGCTTTCTTT